This entry concerns a single T cell receptor beta chain. This clone has a handful of counts. Its antigen is still unknown. No base quality values were provided; no much bigger clone lies one nucleotide off. The CDR3 runs 14 amino acids, cysteine and phenylalanine included. Left in the record is the CDR3 DNA by itself, 42 bases read in frame from the first base. Trimming takes 6 bases from V and 0 bases from J, and the germline ends sit 8 bases apart. Taken from the germline V gene, the CDR1 and CDR2 loops are SGHVS and FNYEAQ. The data derive from a study of shared clonotypes between healthy human individuals (dated by TCRdb to about 2020). In the study overall: Three men and a couple of women, aged 18 to 49 years, made up the cohort. Blood TCR repertoires of a handful of healthy adults were deeply sequenced to estimate repertoire size and the extent of clonotype sharing between individuals. Libraries were prepared and TCR repertoires were sequenced by different laboratories using diverse techniques, in order to increase sequencing depth and limit assay-specific biases. Each donor's leukapheresis produced roughly between about 0.8 and 10 billion PBMCs. For each donor, CD4 naive and CD4 memory were each given three plates, CD8 naive was given two plates, and CD8 memory was given one plate. Broad study findings and their caveats: Pairwise subsampling indicated that sequencing depth was expected to affect the degree of clonotype sharing among donors. Compared with non-shared clonotypes, clonotypes shared by all four sorted-subset donors had higher generation probabilities. Estimated clonotype richness was generally larger for naive than for memory subsets. Even with the large sequencing depth, rarefaction of the sorted-subset datasets indicated that sequencing was incomplete. Sampling was restricted to blood, and TCR repertoires in tissue are likely to differ from TCR repertoires in blood. Because the study included only a small number of donors, the genetic and exposure-history diversity represented was limited. When a handful of donors were compared, the shared fraction of clonotypes was around 5% for naive CD4, roughly 3.4% for naive CD8, 2% to 2.5% for memory CD4, and 0.35% to 0.4% for memory CD8.

Using the deep immunoSEQ assay, TCR CDR3 regions were amplified from genomic DNA by multiplex PCR. Extracted genomic DNA from each cell subset was spread evenly across all wells of several immunoSEQ 96-well plates, with each plate serving as a replicate. For sorted subsets, about 200 ng genomic DNA, equal to tens of thousands of T cell genomes, was loaded into each replicate PCR. The purified libraries were quantified using a Qubit 3.0 fluorometer, sized with a Bioanalyzer 2100, and then quantified again using the KAPA Library Quantification kit. Every immunoSEQ 96-well plate was sequenced on a separate single-read 150-cycle Illumina NextSeq 550 flow cell. The original pipeline was this. Because only junctional sequences without quality scores were contained in the immunoSEQ output, filtering matching that applied to full-length reads could not be performed. To assign V/J genes and CDR3, sequences were annotated against IMGT germline references using PyIR, a Python wrapper for IgBLAST v1.9. Reads were removed for weak V/J assignments (E-value above 1e-6), missing CDR3, stop codons, out-of-frame junctions, or ambiguous translated residues. A V3J clonotype was defined by an identical inferred V gene, J gene, and CDR3 amino acid sequence. Percentage overlap between repertoires was calculated by dividing the number of shared unique clonotypes by the size of the smaller repertoire. Three approaches were used to assess repertoire richness: RTK rarefaction, the Chao1 estimator, and Recon v2.1 estimates of unobserved clonotypes. Generation probabilities for all TCRbeta clonotypes obtained by the gDNA method from a handful of donors were computed using OLGA. TCRdb re-hosts the immuneACCESS table, in-frame sequences only. Its copies lack some clones; in the studies checked, an unresolved V gene accounts for under half of them, and the cause for the rest is not known. V, J and clone size were drawn from that table, and D and trimming were deduced from the DNA. For this sample there are 600,000 to 700,000 clones; roughly 72% appear just once. The biggest ten clones account for 1.5% to 2% of the sample.

Donors were healthy HIV-negative adults with no recently reported acute infections or vaccinations. Only Caucasian adults living in Nashville, Tennessee, USA were represented among the donors. CD4+ T cells were enriched through magnetic negative selection, after which naive cells were positively selected on CD45RA and the remaining negative fraction served as the memory subset. Blood was obtained by leukapheresis, after which PBMCs were separated by Ficoll-Histopaque density gradient centrifugation and cryopreserved in liquid nitrogen vapor phase. Analytical flow cytometry was used to check the purity and quantity of every magnetically sorted T cell population. Genomic DNA was isolated from each sorted fraction and quantified by UV absorbance on a Nanodrop 2000c.

The rearrangement combines TRBV7-6 with TRBJ2-2; the D gene cannot be resolved reliably. This TCR was sampled from a woman aged 25 to 39 in good health. The source material was memory CD4+ T cells sorted from blood. The sample's cell subset or site label, in plain terms: CD45RA-negative fraction. The DNA sequence reads TGTGCCAGCAGTTCTGGACCGAACACCGGGGAGCTGTTTTTT. It is translated as CASSSGPNTGELFF.